The 24 T cell receptor beta chains in this list originate from one sample, sequenced in a study of T-cell memory formation after mild COVID-19. MiXCR, run by TCRdb on the 5' RACE reads, gives a single entry per CDR3 protein. The table has 400,000 to 500,000 distinct CDR3 sequences, roughly 20% seen once. The sample was PBMCs or a T cell subset sorted from them (not recorded which). These receptors came from an adult woman who had mild COVID-19 (a few samples of this study predate the infection). Cell type and time point are not known.

The table lists this clonotype with many counts. This chain joins TRBV7-2 and TRBJ1-6; D may be TRBD1 (5 bases). Trimming removed 7 bases from V and 5 bases from J, with 15 bases in between. The CDR3 is 15 residues long. Germline V gene lookup returns CDR1 SGHTA and CDR2 FQGNSA. The CDR3 region has the DNA TGTGCCAGCACTGGGAGAAGGGGTAATAATTCACCCCTCCACTTT. Its translation: CASTGRRGNNSPLHF.

This clonotype was detected a few times. This chain connects TRBV20-1 to TRBJ1-2, with a possible D match to TRBD1 (5 bases). Germline V CDR1 and CDR2: DFQATT, SNEGSKA (reference sequence). Trimming took off 1 base at V and 8 bases at J, with 26 bases between the two ends. The CDR3 is made up of 17 amino acids. The CDR3 DNA follows: TGCAGTGCTAGAGGGCGGGGAGTCTGGCAGGGTATCGACGGCTACACCTTC. Its protein product is CSARGRGVWQGIDGYTF.

This clonotype turned up a few times. The chain links TRBV20-1 to TRBJ2-3, with D uncertain. V was clipped by 6 bases and J by 0 bases, with 10 bases between them. CDR3 length: 13 residues. In germline, CDR1 is DFQATT, CDR2 SNEGSKA (reference sequence). The CDR3 coding sequence is TGCAGTGCCCTCTCCGACAGCACAGATACGCAGTATTTT. Amino acid sequence: CSALSDSTDTQYF.

The sample holds a few counts of this clonotype. The V gene is TRBV20-1, the J gene TRBJ2-1; D not resolved. There are 11 residues in the CDR3. Trimming stripped 5 bases from V and 5 bases from J, with 7 bases between. Per the germline V gene, CDR1 is DFQATT and CDR2 is SNEGSKA (reference sequence). This CDR3 is CSAEWDNEQFF. As DNA, the CDR3 is TGCAGTGCTGAGTGGGACAATGAGCAGTTCTTC.

This clonotype was counted only a few times. The CDR3 reads CASSLVGGNIQYF. The CDR3 coding sequence is TGTGCCAGCAGTTTAGTAGGTGGGAACATTCAGTACTTC. V and J are TRBV12-3 or TRBV12-4 and TRBJ2-4; D is ambiguous. The ends were cut back, 1 base at V and 7 bases at J, with 8 bases in the middle. The CDR3 consists of 13 residues.

A few counts support this clonotype. The J gene is TRBJ1-6, the V gene TRBV5-1; no clear D. Trimming took 7 bases from V and 14 from J, leaving 25 bases between them. Per the germline V gene, CDR1 is SGHRS and CDR2 is YFSETQ. The CDR3 runs 15 residues. The CDR3 spells CASSLPGSGIHTLHF. The CDR3 DNA sequence: TGCGCCAGCTCCTTGCCGGGTAGCGGAATTCACACCCTCCACTTT.

The V and J genes are TRBV4-1 and TRBJ2-7, with 9 bases lining up with TRBD2. This CDR3 is 15 amino acids long. V was clipped by 1 base and J by 4 bases; unmatched bases: 5. Germline CDR1 is MGHRA and CDR2 is YSYEKL. This CDR3 reads CASSQGLAEYYEQYF. The CDR3 DNA follows: TGCGCCAGCAGCCAAGGACTAGCGGAGTATTACGAGCAGTACTTC.

This clonotype was seen only a few times. J is TRBJ1-3 and V is TRBV14; maybe TRBD1 (5 bases). Trimming removed 0 bases from V and 0 bases from J, with 9 bases in between. The CDR3 is 16 amino acids. The germline V gene has CDR1 SGHDN and CDR2 FVKESK. The CDR3 region is CASSQERGVSGNTIYF. In DNA form, the CDR3 reads TGTGCCAGCAGCCAAGAAAGAGGGGTCTCTGGAAACACCATATATTTT.

This chain links TRBV7-8 with TRBJ2-5; TRBD1 agrees at 10 bases. CDR1 is SGHVS and CDR2 is FQNEAQ in the germline V gene. V lost 6 bases and J lost 5; bases outside the gene matches: 12. The CDR3 is 16 amino acids. In DNA form, the CDR3 reads TGTGCCAGCAGTCCTCGAGGGGGACAGGGGTGGGAGACCCAGTACTTC. This sequence encodes CASSPRGGQGWETQYF.

This clonotype was observed a few times. The rearrangement uses TRBV7-9 and TRBJ2-7; 7 nucleotides match TRBD1. J lost 4 bases, V lost 6 bases, and 6 bases had no gene match. The CDR3 is 13 residues long. From germline, CDR1 is SEHNR and CDR2 FQNEAQ (reference sequence). The CDR3 region has the DNA TGTGCCAGCAGGAGTACAGGGGATTACGAGCAGTACTTC. This sequence encodes CASRSTGDYEQYF.

V is TRBV5-5 and J is TRBJ1-4, with D perhaps matching TRBD1 (6 bases). V was pared by 4 bases and J by 1 base, with 14 bases between. This CDR3 contains 16 residues. Germline V gene data show CDR1 as SGHKS and CDR2 as YYEKEE (reference sequence). This CDR3 reads CASSMQGQLTNEKLFF. Written as DNA, the CDR3 is TGTGCCAGCAGCATGCAAGGACAGTTAACTAATGAAAAACTGTTTTTT.

J is TRBJ2-3 and V is TRBV7-6; D remains unclear. The CDR3 has 16 residues. The germline V gene encodes CDR1 SGHVS and CDR2 FNYEAQ. Trimming left V 6 bases short and J 6 bases short, with 22 bases between. The chain's CDR3 is CASRPRASKRSDTQYF. The CDR3 nucleotides are TGTGCCAGCAGACCTAGGGCCTCGAAAAGGTCCGATACGCAGTATTTT.

The chain recombines TRBV6-5 with TRBJ2-1, with 13 bases matching TRBD2. This CDR3 comprises 16 residues. From germline, CDR1 is MNHEY and CDR2 SVGAGI. V lost 7 bases, J lost 2 bases, and 5 bases stayed unmatched. The CDR3 region has the DNA TGTGCCAGCACCACGACTAGCGGGGGGCCCTACAATGAGCAGTTCTTC. Protein product: CASTTTSGGPYNEQFF.

The chain has TRBV7-2 and TRBJ1-1; TRBD1 matches 9 bases. V lost 5 bases and J lost 4; bases outside the gene matches: 5. The CDR3 consists of 14 residues. Germline CDR1 and CDR2: SGHTA and FQGNSA. This CDR3 is CASSVGQGGTEAFF. The CDR3 coding sequence is TGTGCCAGCAGCGTGGGACAGGGCGGCACTGAAGCTTTCTTT.

The rearrangement joins TRBV24-1 to TRBJ2-3; the D is unclear. Germline V lookup: CDR1 KGHDR, CDR2 SFDVKD. CDR3 length: 14 residues. V was trimmed by 2 bases and J by 2 bases, leaving 7 bases between them. CDR3 region: CATSDYQATDTQYF. In DNA form, the CDR3 reads TGTGCCACCAGTGATTATCAGGCCACAGATACGCAGTATTTT.

The table lists this clonotype with a few counts. The chain is built from TRBV29-1 and TRBJ2-5, with 9 nucleotides matching TRBD1. The CDR3 totals 14 residues. Germline assignment: CDR1 SQVTM and CDR2 ANQGSEA. V was pared by 6 bases and J by 4 bases, with 9 bases of the junction left unmatched. The CDR3 reads CSVEPGTGLETQYF. CDR3 coding DNA: TGCAGCGTGGAACCCGGGACAGGGTTAGAGACCCAGTACTTC.

The gene calls are TRBV7-9 and TRBJ2-5; no clear D gene. CDR3 length equals 13 residues. V dropped 1 base and J dropped 4 bases, with 7 bases sitting between them. Germline V gives CDR1 SEHNR, CDR2 FQNEAQ (reference sequence). The CDR3 DNA sequence: TGTGCCAGCAGCTTAGTGGCGAGAGAGACCCAGTACTTC. Protein sequence: CASSLVARETQYF.

This clonotype was counted only a few times. The rearrangement uses TRBV29-1 and TRBJ1-1; 9 bases fit TRBD1. Looked up from germline, CDR1 is SQVTM and CDR2 is ANQGSEA. The CDR3 runs to 13 residues. The trim removed 7 bases at V and 6 bases at J, leaving 9 bases unmatched. In nucleotides, the CDR3 is TGCAGCGCGTCCTCGGGACAGGGTGCTGAAGCTTTCTTT. It specifies CSASSGQGAEAFF.

This clonotype was detected a few times. This rearrangement joins TRBV4-2 to TRBJ2-7, with D tentatively TRBD1 or TRBD2 (5 bases each). Germline CDR1 reads LGHNA; CDR2 reads YNFKEQ. This CDR3 has 15 amino acids. V lost 0 bases to trimming and J lost 3 bases, with 12 bases between them. The CDR3 spells CASSQEPGRYYEQYF. CDR3 nucleotide sequence: TGTGCCAGCAGCCAAGAGCCGGGACGGTACTACGAGCAGTACTTC.

The chain carries TRBV6-6 and TRBJ1-1; D is undetermined. The CDR3 spans 15 residues. The germline gives CDR1 MNHNY, CDR2 SVGAGI (reference sequence). V was pared by 2 bases and J by 4 bases, with 14 bases between. This CDR3 reads CASSYGVRLGTEAFF. The CDR3 DNA reads TGTGCCAGCAGTTACGGCGTAAGGCTAGGCACTGAAGCTTTCTTT.

The rearrangement links TRBV9 to TRBJ1-2; D not certain. With 4 bases removed from V and 1 base from J, the gap between germline ends came to 8 bases. The CDR3 extends over 13 amino acids. Germline lookup yields CDR1 SGDLS and CDR2 YYNGEE. In nucleotides, the CDR3 is TGTGCCAGCAGCTCTACAGATAACTATGGCTACACCTTC. As protein: CASSSTDNYGYTF.

This clonotype occurred a few times. The V and J genes are TRBV7-9 and TRBJ1-1, with 7 bases matching TRBD1. V shed 4 bases and J 4 bases; nucleotides not matched to a gene: 18. Germline V gene lookup returns CDR1 SEHNR and CDR2 FQNEAQ (reference sequence). The CDR3 length is 18 residues. The CDR3 sequence: CASSYATGRDSTSTEAFF. CDR3 coding DNA: TGTGCCAGCAGCTACGCAACCGGACGGGACAGTACATCCACTGAAGCTTTCTTT.

The chain links TRBV19 to TRBJ2-7, with 7 positions matching TRBD2. Trimming took 6 bases from V and 5 from J; bases not matched to a gene: 4. Germline V gene sequence: CDR1 LNHDA, CDR2 SQIVND (reference sequence). The CDR3 loop spans 12 amino acids. The CDR3 coding sequence is TGTGCCAGTAGGGGAGGGTACCACGAGCAGTACTTC. This sequence encodes CASRGGYHEQYF.

This clonotype showed up just a few times. V is TRBV24-1 and J is TRBJ2-5; TRBD1 matches at 9 bases. Per germline, CDR1 KGHDR and CDR2 SFDVKD. The CDR3 is 16 amino acids. After removal of 4 bases from V and 1 base from J, the junction contained 6 bases not matched to a gene. The CDR3 loop reads CATSESGTGIQETQYF. The DNA for the CDR3 is TGTGCCACCAGTGAATCCGGGACAGGGATCCAAGAGACCCAGTACTTC.